The 31 T cell receptor beta chains below were found in one sample sequenced in a study of glioma-infiltrating T cells after dendritic cell vaccination. Data came from immunoSEQ multiplex PCR; TCRdb stores just in-frame clones and leaves some out. The data contain tens of thousands of clones, 90% of them singletons. The specimen was blood, collected before dendritic cell vaccination. The receptors come from a human donor with glioblastoma.

CDR3 sequence: CASSLSGTPGGQPQHF. The CDR3 DNA reads TGTGCCAGCAGCTTGAGCGGGACTCCTGGGGGTCAGCCCCAGCATTTT. V usage is TRBV7-8 and J usage is TRBJ1-5, with a possible D match to TRBD1 (5 bases). V lost 3 bases to trimming and J lost 6 bases, with 18 bases between them. CDR1 is SGHVS and CDR2 is FQNEAQ in the germline V gene. The CDR3 consists of 16 residues.

This chain links TRBV5-6 with TRBJ1-4, with D perhaps matching TRBD1 (6 bases). Germline V CDR1 and CDR2: SGHDT, YYEEEE. The CDR3 consists of 13 residues. V lost 0 bases and J lost 8, with 8 bases in between. CDR3 sequence: CASSLGGGEKLFF. CDR3 sequence (DNA): TGTGCCAGCAGCTTGGGCGGGGGCGAAAAACTGTTTTTT.

The chain employs TRBV6-5 and TRBJ1-2; 8 bases are shared with TRBD1. The CDR3 loop spans 15 amino acids. Germline values: CDR1 MNHEY, CDR2 SVGAGI. The J segment lost 3 bases and the V segment lost 7 bases, leaving 10 bases of the junction unmatched. The CDR3 region has the DNA TGTGCCAGCACCAGGTCGACAGGGGAGTACTATGGCTACACCTTC. It encodes CASTRSTGEYYGYTF.

The CDR3: CASRLAPRVNTEAFF. For the CDR3, the DNA is TGTGCCAGCAGACTAGCCCCGAGAGTAAACACTGAAGCTTTCTTT. The chain couples TRBV6-5 to TRBJ1-1; D unclear. This CDR3 spans 15 amino acids. CDR1 and CDR2 (germline): MNHEY, SVGAGI. Deletions cut 6 bases from V and 2 bases from J, with 16 bases between.

This clone has just one count. V usage is TRBV30 and J usage is TRBJ2-2; the match to TRBD1 covers 8 bases. The V segment lost 1 base and the J segment 11 bases; nucleotides outside the gene matches: 9. This CDR3 spans 14 amino acids. Germline-derived CDR1 and CDR2 are GTSNPN and SVGIG (reference sequence). CDR3 sequence (DNA): TGTGCCTGGAGTGGACTACAGGGGGTCGCCGAGCTGTTTTTT. It specifies CAWSGLQGVAELFF.

The J gene is TRBJ2-1, the V gene TRBV6-4; unclear D gene. With 6 bases removed from V and 5 bases from J, the gap between germline ends came to 8 bases. CDR3 length equals 12 residues. CDR1 and CDR2 (germline): MRHNA, SNTAGT. The CDR3 coding sequence is TGTGCCAGCAGGGCCCTTAACAATGAGCAGTTCTTC. Protein product: CASRALNNEQFF.

V is TRBV5-1 and J is TRBJ1-2, with a possible D match to TRBD1 (6 bases). Per the germline V gene, CDR1 is SGHRS and CDR2 is YFSETQ. This CDR3 region has 15 residues. Trimming shortened V by 0 bases and J by 4 bases, and 13 bases separated the two germline ends. The CDR3 coding sequence is TGCGCCAGCAGCTTGGCTGACGTCAGGGGCTATGGCTACACCTTC. This translates into CASSLADVRGYGYTF. Together with reference TRBV5-1 and TRBJ1-2, the CDR3 gives the full variable domain: KAGVTQTPRYLIKTRGQQVTLSCSPISGHRSVSWYQQTPGQGLQFLFEYFSETQRNKGNFPGRFSGRQFSNSRSEMNVSTLELGDSALYLCASSLADVRGYGYTFGSGTRLTVV.

This sequence joins TRBV5-1 and TRBJ2-5, with 7 positions matching TRBD2. The CDR3 sequence is 17 residues long. The germline gives CDR1 SGHRS, CDR2 YFSETQ. The ends lost 6 bases at V and 4 bases at J; junction bases unmatched: 18. CDR3 in amino acids: CASTPEAGLSNGETQYF. CDR3 DNA: TGCGCCAGCACCCCCGAAGCGGGGCTCAGTAACGGAGAGACCCAGTACTTC.

V gene TRBV18 combines with J gene TRBJ2-3, with 8 positions matching TRBD1. The junction had 8 bases not matched to a gene; V was cut back by 3 bases and J by 6 bases. The CDR3 spans 15 residues. Germline V lookup: CDR1 KGHSH, CDR2 LQKENI. Written as DNA, the CDR3 is TGTGCCAGCTCACCGCGGACAGGGTTATCGGATACGCAGTATTTT. Its protein is CASSPRTGLSDTQYF.

This chain joins TRBV7-9 and TRBJ1-6; 7 nucleotides agree with TRBD1. Per the germline V gene, CDR1 is SEHNR and CDR2 is FQNEAQ (reference sequence). The junction had 8 bases not matched to a gene; V was cut back by 5 bases and J by 7 bases. This CDR3 is 15 amino acids long. CDR3 protein: CASSLGQVINSPLHF. CDR3 sequence (DNA): TGTGCCAGCAGCCTAGGACAGGTGATAAATTCACCCCTCCACTTT.

The chain is built from TRBV4-2 and TRBJ2-1, with 12 nucleotides matching TRBD2. The CDR3 covers 16 residues. From germline, CDR1 is LGHNA and CDR2 YNFKEQ. V shed 0 bases, J shed 9 bases, and the junction held 6 bases outside the gene matches. The CDR3 protein is CASSQDPSGGAGEQFF. DNA of the CDR3: TGTGCCAGCAGCCAAGACCCTAGCGGGGGGGCAGGTGAGCAGTTCTTC.

The CDR3 DNA sequence: TGTGCCAGCAGCCCCAGGACAGGCGAGACCCAGTACTTC. Translating gives CASSPRTGETQYF. The chain combines TRBV7-2 with TRBJ2-5, with 7 bases identical to TRBD1. The germline V gene has CDR1 SGHTA and CDR2 FQGNSA. This CDR3 region has 13 residues. J lost 5 bases, V lost 5 bases, and 5 bases had no gene match.

V gene TRBV6-1 combines with J gene TRBJ2-1; tentative D call: TRBD2 (6 bases). The CDR3 has 15 amino acids. The V gene's germline CDR1 is MNHNS and CDR2 SASEGT. Deletions cut 2 bases from V and 4 bases from J, with 12 bases between. CDR3 region: CASSELYGGYNEQFF. The CDR3 coding sequence is TGTGCCAGCAGTGAACTGTACGGGGGATACAATGAGCAGTTCTTC.

This chain links TRBV7-2 with TRBJ2-7; 9 bases map to TRBD2. Trimming cost V 3 bases and J 4 bases; bases outside gene matches: 4. Per germline, CDR1 SGHTA and CDR2 FQGNSA. This CDR3 contains 14 residues. CDR3 nucleotides: TGTGCCAGCAGCTTGGCGACTAGCGGTTACGAGCAGTACTTC. Its translation: CASSLATSGYEQYF.

The rearrangement links TRBV7-9 to TRBJ2-5; 8 bases fit TRBD2. CDR3 length equals 16 residues. V gave up 2 bases and J gave up 3 bases; unmatched junction bases: 8. Per the germline V gene, CDR1 is SEHNR and CDR2 is FQNEAQ (reference sequence). The CDR3 spells CASSLSGGLAEETQYF. The DNA for the CDR3 is TGTGCCAGCAGCTTATCTGGCGGACTAGCTGAAGAGACCCAGTACTTC.

A single count supports this clone. V and J are TRBV11-2 and TRBJ2-7, with D unclear. The CDR3 length is 13 residues. V lost 5 bases and J 0 bases, leaving 8 bases between the germline ends. Looked up from germline, CDR1 is SGHAT and CDR2 is FQNNGV. The CDR3 protein is CASSRELSYEQYF. CDR3 DNA: TGTGCCAGCAGCCGCGAACTCTCCTACGAGCAGTACTTC.

The chain employs TRBV27 and TRBJ1-5; D is possibly TRBD1 (6 bases). The CDR3 is 14 residues long. Germline CDR1 and CDR2: MNHEY and SMNVEV (reference sequence). Trimming cost V 5 bases and J 6 bases, with 14 bases left between them. CDR3: CASSLGGGSQPQHF. Written as DNA, the CDR3 is TGTGCCAGCAGTCTAGGGGGGGGGAGTCAGCCCCAGCATTTT.

The chain links TRBV7-2 to TRBJ2-3, with 10 bases identical to TRBD2. The CDR3 consists of 15 residues. J was trimmed by 5 bases and V by 5 bases; bases with no gene match: 7. The germline CDR1 and CDR2 sequences are SGHTA and FQGNSA. The CDR3 sequence: CASSQSGGAIDTQYF. The CDR3 coding sequence is TGTGCCAGCAGCCAGAGCGGGGGGGCGATAGATACGCAGTATTTT.

J is TRBJ2-5 and V is TRBV6-6; 9 positions agree with TRBD1. CDR1 and CDR2 from the germline V gene are MNHNY and SVGAGI (reference sequence). The CDR3 has 14 residues. J gave up 2 bases and V 7 bases, and 5 bases lay outside the gene matches. The CDR3, as DNA: TGTGCCAGCAAAGGGACAGGGTGGCAAGAGACCCAGTACTTC. Amino acids: CASKGTGWQETQYF.

The J gene is TRBJ2-1, the V gene TRBV11-2; D gene ambiguous. CDR3 length equals 12 residues. The V gene lost 2 bases and the J gene lost 4 bases, with 3 bases spanning the gap. Germline CDR1 is SGHAT and CDR2 is FQNNGV. CDR3 sequence (DNA): TGTGCCAGCAGCTTACTTTACAATGAGCAGTTCTTC. Protein product: CASSLLYNEQFF. Looking up the rest from reference TRBV11-2 and TRBJ2-1 gives the full variable domain: EAGVAQSPRYKIIEKRQSVAFWCNPISGHATLYWYQQILGQGPKLLIQFQNNGVVDDSQLPKDRFSAERLKGVDSTLKIQPAKLEDSAVYLCASSLLYNEQFFGPGTRLTVL.

This rearrangement joins TRBV5-1 to TRBJ2-5; weak D call: TRBD2 (5 bases). From germline, CDR1 is SGHRS and CDR2 YFSETQ. The CDR3 sequence is 13 residues long. Trimming cost V 4 bases and J 1 base, with 8 bases left between them. DNA for the CDR3: TGCGCCAGCAGCCGCGGGCCCCAAGAGACCCAGTACTTC. Amino acids: CASSRGPQETQYF.

J is TRBJ1-2 and V is TRBV4-1; 7 bases are shared with TRBD1. The CDR3 sequence is 14 residues long. J was trimmed by 6 bases and V by 4 bases; bases with no gene match: 8. Germline CDR1 is MGHRA and CDR2 is YSYEKL. CDR3 nucleotides: TGCGCCAGCAGCCGCAGAGGGGGCGCGGATGGCTACACCTTC. It encodes CASSRRGGADGYTF.

V is TRBV5-1 and J is TRBJ1-1; 7 nucleotides line up with TRBD1. In germline, CDR1 is SGHRS, CDR2 YFSETQ. Unmatched junction bases numbered 6, after V lost 4 bases and J lost 0 bases. This CDR3 spans 15 amino acids. The CDR3 here is CASSRMGQLNTEAFF. Written as DNA, the CDR3 is TGCGCCAGCAGCCGCATGGGACAGTTGAACACTGAAGCTTTCTTT.

The chain combines TRBV7-4 with TRBJ1-6, with D possibly TRBD1 on 5 matching bases. Trimming pared 7 bases from V and 7 bases from J, leaving 17 bases between. The germline V gene has CDR1 SGHVT and CDR2 SQSDAQ. This CDR3 is 15 amino acids long. For the CDR3, the DNA is TGTGCCAGCACCTCCGCCGAGACAGAGAATTCACCCCTCCACTTT. Translation gives CASTSAETENSPLHF.

The V and J genes are TRBV5-6 and TRBJ2-2; D is perhaps TRBD1 (6 bases). CDR3 length equals 16 residues. CDR1 SGHDT and CDR2 YYEEEE come from the germline V gene. V dropped 5 bases and J dropped 0 bases, with 14 bases sitting between them. The CDR3 spells CASRQQGNTNTGELFF. In DNA form, the CDR3 reads TGTGCCAGCAGACAACAGGGTAACACGAACACCGGGGAGCTGTTTTTT.

A word on this clone: One junction end disagrees with the germline gene, perhaps due to a read error. The J gene is TRBJ2-5, the V gene TRBV11-2, with TRBD1 identical over 8 bases. CDR3 length equals 17 residues. The V gene's germline CDR1 is SGHAT and CDR2 FQNNGV. The DNA of the CDR3 is TGTGCCAGCAGGTTAGGGACAGGCAGAATCTACCAAGAGACCCAGTACTTC. Its protein is CASRLGTGRIYQETQYF.

This chain uses TRBV10-3 with TRBJ1-5, with 7 bases lining up with TRBD1. This CDR3 is 14 amino acids long. Germline trimming cut 10 bases from V and 0 bases from J; bases unmatched to any gene: 6. Germline CDR1 is ENHRY and CDR2 is SYGVKD. CDR3 in amino acids: CAKPQGDSNQPQHF. CDR3 DNA sequence: TGTGCCAAGCCTCAGGGGGATAGCAATCAGCCCCAGCATTTT.

The CDR3 is CASSSRTANTGELFF. The CDR3 DNA follows: TGTGCCAGCAGCTCGAGGACAGCGAACACCGGGGAGCTGTTTTTT. V gene TRBV11-2 combines with J gene TRBJ2-2; D is perhaps TRBD1 (6 bases). The CDR3 loop spans 15 amino acids. Germline V lookup: CDR1 SGHAT, CDR2 FQNNGV. Trimming pared 4 bases from V and 0 bases from J, leaving 9 bases between.

The V call is TRBV11-3, the J call TRBJ2-3, with D maybe TRBD2 (5 bases). CDR1 is SGHNT and CDR2 is YENEEA in the germline V gene. The V end was cut by 2 bases, the J end by 2 bases, with 11 bases between. The CDR3 covers 15 residues. This CDR3 reads CASSLRSGLTDTQYF. As DNA, the CDR3 is TGTGCCAGCAGCTTAAGGTCCGGACTCACAGATACGCAGTATTTT.

The chain combines TRBV7-2 with TRBJ2-2; TRBD2 matches at 16 bases. In germline, CDR1 is SGHTA, CDR2 FQGNSA. The CDR3 runs to 18 residues. Trimming cost V 5 bases and J 4 bases; bases outside gene matches: 7. CDR3 in amino acids: CASSRGLAGGLGTGELFF. CDR3 in DNA: TGTGCCAGCAGCAGGGGACTAGCGGGGGGGCTCGGCACCGGGGAGCTGTTTTTT.

This clone was counted only a few times. The rearrangement uses TRBV6-1 and TRBJ1-2, with D possibly TRBD1 on 5 matching bases. Germline V gene sequence: CDR1 MNHNS, CDR2 SASEGT. The CDR3 is made up of 13 amino acids. The V end was cut by 6 bases, the J end by 1 base, with 9 bases between. The CDR3 reads CASREGLNYGYTF. Written as DNA, the CDR3 is TGTGCCAGCAGGGAGGGACTTAACTATGGCTACACCTTC.